Listed here are 8 T cell receptor beta chains from one sample, sequenced in a study of blood T cell repertoires in COVID-19. Assay: immunoSEQ multiplex PCR; the TCRdb copy retains only in-frame clones and omits some. The table includes roughly 290,000 clones, about 85% detected once. The sequenced sample consisted of peripheral blood. The receptors shown here come from a human donor with COVID-19, enrolled during active disease. The donor label of this sample is uncertain.

This chain connects TRBV9 to TRBJ1-6; 9 nucleotides agree with TRBD1. The junction had 3 bases not matched to a gene; V was cut back by 4 bases and J by 7 bases. Germline CDR1 reads SGDLS; CDR2 reads YYNGEE. The CDR3 has 14 amino acids. The CDR3 DNA reads TGTGCCAGCAGCCCGGGACAGGGAAATTCACCCCTCCACTTT. Translating it yields CASSPGQGNSPLHF.

This clone occurred many times. The rearrangement joins TRBV29-1 to TRBJ2-3, with TRBD1 matching 7 bases. The CDR3 spans 12 residues. Germline lookup yields CDR1 SQVTM and CDR2 ANQGSEA. V dropped 7 bases and J dropped 4; count of bases not matched to a gene: 5. In DNA, the CDR3 is TGCAGCGCTGGACAGGAGCCAGATACGCAGTATTTT. Its translation is CSAGQEPDTQYF.

This clone has only one observation. V is TRBV18 and J is TRBJ2-7; 8 bases agree with TRBD1. The ends lost 1 base at V and 3 bases at J; junction bases unmatched: 5. From germline, CDR1 is KGHSH and CDR2 LQKENI. The CDR3 loop spans 15 amino acids. The CDR3 sequence is CASSPLRDRFYEQYF. CDR3 bases: TGTGCCAGCTCACCACTCCGGGACAGGTTCTACGAGCAGTACTTC.

V gene TRBV10-3 combines with J gene TRBJ2-7, with 8 bases matching TRBD1. The germline gives CDR1 ENHRY, CDR2 SYGVKD. The V gene end was trimmed by 4 bases and the J gene end by 2 bases; junction bases not matched to a gene: 7. CDR3 length: 15 residues. This CDR3 reads CAISGGDRSPYEQYF. DNA for the CDR3: TGTGCCATCAGTGGGGGGGACAGGTCCCCCTACGAGCAGTACTTC.

This chain connects TRBV7-8 to TRBJ1-4; D gene uncertain. Germline V gene lookup returns CDR1 SGHVS and CDR2 FQNEAQ. V lost 8 bases and J 0 bases, leaving 10 bases between the germline ends. The CDR3 has 14 residues. The CDR3 nucleotides read TGTGCCAGCGATAGCGGGCCAACTAATGAAAAACTGTTTTTT. Translation gives CASDSGPTNEKLFF.

This chain joins TRBV20-1 and TRBJ2-1, with 7 bases that match TRBD2. CDR3 length equals 15 residues. With V trimmed by 3 bases and J by 3 bases, 8 bases remained unmatched. The germline CDR1 and CDR2 sequences are DFQATT and SNEGSKA (reference sequence). The CDR3 protein is CSASSASGIYNEQFF. In DNA, the CDR3 is TGCAGTGCTAGTAGCGCTAGCGGTATCTACAATGAGCAGTTCTTC.

Regarding this clone: One junction end does not reproduce the germline sequence, and a read error may be involved. The V gene is TRBV6-5, the J gene TRBJ1-1, with unresolved D. Germline V gene lookup returns CDR1 MNHEY and CDR2 SVGAGI. The CDR3 is 13 residues long. The chain's CDR3 is CASSTPATTQAFF. The CDR3 region has the DNA TGTGCCAGCAGTACCCCCGCCACCACTCAAGCTTTCTTT.

The rearrangement uses TRBV29-1 and TRBJ1-1, with 9 bases that match TRBD1. V gave up 6 bases and J gave up 6 bases; unmatched junction bases: 14. This CDR3 is 15 amino acids long. The germline gives CDR1 SQVTM, CDR2 ANQGSEA. For the CDR3, the DNA is TGCAGCGTCTACCAAACGGGACAGGGTTCCTCTGAAGCTTTCTTT. It specifies CSVYQTGQGSSEAFF.